The entry below gives a single TCR beta chain sequence along with its context. This entry belongs to a study of blood T cell repertoires in COVID-19. Study details: Sample material is recorded as cDNA or gDNA derived from T cells, B-cell-depleted T cells, or PBMCs.

The CDR3 is 16 residues long. J gave up 7 bases and V 4 bases, and 11 bases lay outside the gene matches. The V gene's germline CDR1 is LGHDT and CDR2 YNNKEL (reference sequence). Per the study methods: Reference gene primer amplification gave estimated nucleated cell counts. Clones were sequenced by immunoSEQ multiplex PCR, and TCRdb holds only the in-frame ones, with some missing. V and J calls and clone size follow that table, whereas D and trimming were derived from the DNA. The sample lists about 110,000 clones; 86% were seen once. The material sequenced was peripheral blood. The clonotype was recovered from a man aged 40-49 years with acute or convalescent COVID-19. This sequence joins TRBV3-1 (or the pseudogene TRBV3-2) and TRBJ1-3; 9 bases line up with TRBD1. CDR3 sequence: CASSRTGQGIANTIYF. The CDR3 coding sequence is TGTGCCAGCAGCCGAACAGGACAGGGGATCGCCAACACCATATATTTT.